Listed here is a single TCR beta chain. In the authors' methods: Reference gene primer amplification gave estimated nucleated cell counts. Using immunoSEQ multiplex PCR, the repertoire was profiled, and TCRdb retains in-frame clones only, with some absent. V, J and clone size were drawn from that table, and D and trimming were deduced from the DNA. The table shows under 350,000 clones, with 89% occurring only once. The data stem from a study of blood T cell repertoires in COVID-19. Across the whole study: Sites across the United States, Italy and Spain contributed samples from acute and convalescent COVID-19. Sample material is recorded as cDNA or gDNA derived from T cells, B-cell-depleted T cells, or PBMCs.

Trimming cost V 0 bases and J 3 bases, with 5 bases left between them. From germline, CDR1 is GTSNPN and CDR2 SVGIG (reference sequence). The length of the CDR3 is 12 residues. The chain has TRBV30 and TRBJ1-1, with D unresolved. The clonotype comes from a man aged 50 to 60 with acute or convalescent COVID-19. What was sequenced was peripheral blood. The CDR3 reads CAWSVRDTEAFF. The CDR3 nucleotides are TGTGCCTGGAGTGTAAGAGACACTGAAGCTTTCTTT.